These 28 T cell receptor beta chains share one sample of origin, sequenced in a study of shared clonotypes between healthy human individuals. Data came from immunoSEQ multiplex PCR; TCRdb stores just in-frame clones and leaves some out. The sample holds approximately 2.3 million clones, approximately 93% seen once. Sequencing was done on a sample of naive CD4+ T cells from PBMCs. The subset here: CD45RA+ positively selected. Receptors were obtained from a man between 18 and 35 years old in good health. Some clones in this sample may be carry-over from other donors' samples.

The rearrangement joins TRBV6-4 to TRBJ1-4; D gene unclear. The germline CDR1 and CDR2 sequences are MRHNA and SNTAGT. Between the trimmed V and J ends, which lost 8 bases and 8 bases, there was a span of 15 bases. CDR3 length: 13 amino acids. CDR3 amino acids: CASSPVRGEKLFF. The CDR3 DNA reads TGTGCCAGCTCGCCGGTCCGAGGAGAAAAACTGTTTTTT.

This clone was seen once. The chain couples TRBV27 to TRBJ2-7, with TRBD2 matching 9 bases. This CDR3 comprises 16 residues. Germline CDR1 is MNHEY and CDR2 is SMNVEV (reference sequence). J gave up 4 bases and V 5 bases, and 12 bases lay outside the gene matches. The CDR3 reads CASSPTGSGSFYEQYF. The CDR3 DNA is TGTGCCAGCAGTCCCACGGGTAGCGGGAGTTTTTACGAGCAGTACTTC.

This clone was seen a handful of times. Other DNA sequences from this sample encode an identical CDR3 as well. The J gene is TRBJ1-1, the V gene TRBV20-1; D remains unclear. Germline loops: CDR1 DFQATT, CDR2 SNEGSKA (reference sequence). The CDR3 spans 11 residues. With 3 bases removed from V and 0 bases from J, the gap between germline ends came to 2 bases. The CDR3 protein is CSARVNTEAFF. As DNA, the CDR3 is TGCAGTGCTAGGGTGAACACTGAAGCTTTCTTT.

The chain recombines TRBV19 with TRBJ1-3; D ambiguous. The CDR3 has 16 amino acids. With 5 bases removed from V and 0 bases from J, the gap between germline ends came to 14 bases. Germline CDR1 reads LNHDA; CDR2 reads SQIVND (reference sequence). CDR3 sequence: CASSSRGRSSGNTIYF. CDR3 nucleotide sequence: TGTGCCAGTAGTTCTCGGGGAAGAAGCTCTGGAAACACCATATATTTT.

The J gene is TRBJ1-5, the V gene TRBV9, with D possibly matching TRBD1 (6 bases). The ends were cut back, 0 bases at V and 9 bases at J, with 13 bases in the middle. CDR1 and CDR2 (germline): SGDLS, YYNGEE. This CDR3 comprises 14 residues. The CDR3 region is CASSVGQGTGPQHF. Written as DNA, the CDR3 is TGTGCCAGCAGCGTAGGGCAGGGGACCGGGCCCCAGCATTTT.

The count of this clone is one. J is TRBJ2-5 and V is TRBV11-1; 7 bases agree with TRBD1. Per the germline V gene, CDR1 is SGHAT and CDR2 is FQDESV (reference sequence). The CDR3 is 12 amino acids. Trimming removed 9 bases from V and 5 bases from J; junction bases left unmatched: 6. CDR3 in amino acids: CASTDRRETQYF. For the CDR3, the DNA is TGTGCCAGTACGGACAGGAGGGAGACCCAGTACTTC.

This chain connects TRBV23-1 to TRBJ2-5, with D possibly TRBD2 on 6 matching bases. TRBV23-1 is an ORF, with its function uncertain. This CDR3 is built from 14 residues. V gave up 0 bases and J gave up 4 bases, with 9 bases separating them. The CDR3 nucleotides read TGCGCCAGCAGTCAATCGGGGGGAACAGAGACCCAGTACTTC. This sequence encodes CASSQSGGTETQYF.

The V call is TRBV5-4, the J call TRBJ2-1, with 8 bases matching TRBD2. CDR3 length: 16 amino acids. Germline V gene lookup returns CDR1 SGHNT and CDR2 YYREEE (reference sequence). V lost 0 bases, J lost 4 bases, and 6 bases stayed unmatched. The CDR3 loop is CASSLAGGALYNEQFF. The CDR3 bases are TGTGCCAGCAGCTTGGCCGGGGGGGCGCTTTACAATGAGCAGTTCTTC.

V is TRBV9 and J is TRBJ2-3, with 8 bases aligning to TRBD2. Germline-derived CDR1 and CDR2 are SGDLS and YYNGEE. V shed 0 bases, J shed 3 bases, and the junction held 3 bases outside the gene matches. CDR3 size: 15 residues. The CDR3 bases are TGTGCCAGCAGCGTAGCGGTAGCGGGAACAGATACGCAGTATTTT. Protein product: CASSVAVAGTDTQYF. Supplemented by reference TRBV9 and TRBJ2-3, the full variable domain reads DSGVTQTPKHLITATGQRVTLRCSPRSGDLSVYWYQQSLDQGLQFLIQYYNGEERAKGNILERFSAQQFPDLHSELNLSSLELGDSALYFCASSVAVAGTDTQYFGPGTRLTVL.

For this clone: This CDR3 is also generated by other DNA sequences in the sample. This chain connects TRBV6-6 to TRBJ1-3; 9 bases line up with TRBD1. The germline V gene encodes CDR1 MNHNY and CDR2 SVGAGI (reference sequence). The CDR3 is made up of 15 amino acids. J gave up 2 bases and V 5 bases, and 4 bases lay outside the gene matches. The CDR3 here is CASSPRDRAGNTIYF. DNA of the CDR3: TGTGCCAGCAGTCCCCGGGACAGGGCTGGAAACACCATATATTTT.

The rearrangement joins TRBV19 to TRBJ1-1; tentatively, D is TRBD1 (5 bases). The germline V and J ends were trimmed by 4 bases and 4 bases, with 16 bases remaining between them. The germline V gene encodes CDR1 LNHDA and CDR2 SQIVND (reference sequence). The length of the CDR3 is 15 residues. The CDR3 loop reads CASSTPILGTTEAFF. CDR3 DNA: TGTGCCAGTAGTACCCCGATTTTGGGGACCACTGAAGCTTTCTTT.

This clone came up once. The CDR3 loop is CASSERVTSEQFF. DNA for the CDR3: TGTGCCAGCAGTGAAAGGGTGACTAGCGAGCAGTTCTTC. The genes are TRBV2 and TRBJ2-1; 7 nucleotides line up with TRBD2. The CDR3 sequence is 13 residues long. V gave up 2 bases and J gave up 10 bases; unmatched junction bases: 5. Per germline, CDR1 SNHLY and CDR2 FYNNEI.

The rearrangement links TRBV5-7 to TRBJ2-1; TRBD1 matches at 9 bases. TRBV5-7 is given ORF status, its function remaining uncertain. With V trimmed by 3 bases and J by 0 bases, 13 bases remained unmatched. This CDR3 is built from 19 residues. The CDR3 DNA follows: TGTGCCAGCAGCTCCCGGGACAGGGACCCCCTAGACTCCTACAATGAGCAGTTCTTC. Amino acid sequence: CASSSRDRDPLDSYNEQFF.

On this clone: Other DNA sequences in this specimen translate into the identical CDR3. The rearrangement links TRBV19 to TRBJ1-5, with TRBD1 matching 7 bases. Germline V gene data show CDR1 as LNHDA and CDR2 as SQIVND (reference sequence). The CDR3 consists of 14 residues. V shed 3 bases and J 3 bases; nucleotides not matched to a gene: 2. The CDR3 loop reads CASSMTGNNQPQHF. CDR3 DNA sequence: TGTGCCAGTAGTATGACAGGGAACAATCAGCCCCAGCATTTT.

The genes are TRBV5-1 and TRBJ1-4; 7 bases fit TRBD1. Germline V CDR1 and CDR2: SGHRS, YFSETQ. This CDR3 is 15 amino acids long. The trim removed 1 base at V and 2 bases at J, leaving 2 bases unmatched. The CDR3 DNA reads TGCGCCAGCAGCTTGATGACAGGGACTAATGAAAAACTGTTTTTT. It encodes CASSLMTGTNEKLFF.

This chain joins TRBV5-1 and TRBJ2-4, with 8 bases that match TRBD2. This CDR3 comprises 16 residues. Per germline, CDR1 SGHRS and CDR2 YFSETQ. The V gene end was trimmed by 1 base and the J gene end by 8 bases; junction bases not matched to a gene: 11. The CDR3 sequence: CASSLSSGSGTDIQYF. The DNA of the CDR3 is TGCGCCAGCAGCTTGAGTAGTGGTAGCGGGACTGACATTCAGTACTTC.

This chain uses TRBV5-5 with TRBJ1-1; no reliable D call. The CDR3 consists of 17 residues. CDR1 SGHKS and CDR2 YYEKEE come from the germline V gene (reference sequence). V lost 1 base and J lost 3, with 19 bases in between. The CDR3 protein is CASSLSINPPLDTEAFF. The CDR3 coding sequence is TGTGCCAGCAGCTTGAGTATTAATCCACCTCTTGACACTGAAGCTTTCTTT.

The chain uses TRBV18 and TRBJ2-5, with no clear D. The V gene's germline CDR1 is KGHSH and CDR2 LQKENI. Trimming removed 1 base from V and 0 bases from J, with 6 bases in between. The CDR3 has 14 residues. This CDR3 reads CASSPRQYQETQYF. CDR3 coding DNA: TGTGCCAGCTCACCACGGCAGTACCAAGAGACCCAGTACTTC.

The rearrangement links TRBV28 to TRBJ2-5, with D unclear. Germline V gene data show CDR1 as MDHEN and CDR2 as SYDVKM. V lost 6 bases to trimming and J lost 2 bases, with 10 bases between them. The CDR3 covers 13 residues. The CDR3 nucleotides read TGTGCCAGCAGCTTTTACGGGCAAGAGACCCAGTACTTC. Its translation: CASSFYGQETQYF.

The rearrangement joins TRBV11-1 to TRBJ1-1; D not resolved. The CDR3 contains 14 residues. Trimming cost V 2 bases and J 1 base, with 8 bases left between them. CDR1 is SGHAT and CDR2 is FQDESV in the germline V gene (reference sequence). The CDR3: CASSLIMGNTEAFF. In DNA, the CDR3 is TGTGCCAGCAGCTTAATAATGGGGAACACTGAAGCTTTCTTT.

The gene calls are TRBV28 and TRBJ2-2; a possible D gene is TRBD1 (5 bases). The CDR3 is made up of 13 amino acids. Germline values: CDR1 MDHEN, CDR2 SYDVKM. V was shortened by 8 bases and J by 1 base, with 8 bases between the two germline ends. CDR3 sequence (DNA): TGTGCCAGCGACGACAGGAACACCGGGGAGCTGTTTTTT. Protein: CASDDRNTGELFF.

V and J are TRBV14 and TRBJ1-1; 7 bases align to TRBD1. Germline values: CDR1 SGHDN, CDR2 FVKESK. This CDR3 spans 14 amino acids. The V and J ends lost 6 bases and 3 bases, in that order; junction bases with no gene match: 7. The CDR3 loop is CASRDVQGHTEAFF. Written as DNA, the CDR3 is TGTGCCAGCAGGGACGTACAGGGGCACACTGAAGCTTTCTTT. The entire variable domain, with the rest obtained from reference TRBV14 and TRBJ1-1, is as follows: EAGVTQFPSHSVIEKGQTVTLRCDPISGHDNLYWYRRVMGKEIKFLLHFVKESKQDESGMPNNRFLAERTGGTYSTLKVQPAELEDSGVYFCASRDVQGHTEAFFGQGTRLTVV.

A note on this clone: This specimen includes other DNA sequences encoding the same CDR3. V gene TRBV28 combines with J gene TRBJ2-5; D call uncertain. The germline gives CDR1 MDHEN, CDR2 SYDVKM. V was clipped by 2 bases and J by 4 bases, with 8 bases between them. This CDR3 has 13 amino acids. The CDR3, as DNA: TGTGCCAGCAGTTTACGGGCTCCAGAGACCCAGTACTTC. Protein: CASSLRAPETQYF.

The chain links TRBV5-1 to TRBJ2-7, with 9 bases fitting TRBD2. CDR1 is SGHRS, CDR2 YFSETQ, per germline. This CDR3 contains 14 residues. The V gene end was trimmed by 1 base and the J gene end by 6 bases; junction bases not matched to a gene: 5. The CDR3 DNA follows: TGCGCCAGCAGCTTGACTAGCGGGTTGGTCGAGCAGTACTTC. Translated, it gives CASSLTSGLVEQYF.

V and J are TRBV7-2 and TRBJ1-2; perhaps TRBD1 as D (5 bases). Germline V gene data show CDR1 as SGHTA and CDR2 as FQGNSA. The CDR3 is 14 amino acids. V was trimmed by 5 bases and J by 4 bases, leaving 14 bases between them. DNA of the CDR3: TGTGCCAGCAGCACACGTCGGCAGGGCTATGGCTACACCTTC. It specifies CASSTRRQGYGYTF.

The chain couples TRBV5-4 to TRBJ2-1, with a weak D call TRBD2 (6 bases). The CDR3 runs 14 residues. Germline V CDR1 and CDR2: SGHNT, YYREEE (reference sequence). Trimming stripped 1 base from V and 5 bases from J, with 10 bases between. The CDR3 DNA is TGTGCCAGCAGCTTGTTCGGCGGGGACAATGAGCAGTTCTTC. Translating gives CASSLFGGDNEQFF.

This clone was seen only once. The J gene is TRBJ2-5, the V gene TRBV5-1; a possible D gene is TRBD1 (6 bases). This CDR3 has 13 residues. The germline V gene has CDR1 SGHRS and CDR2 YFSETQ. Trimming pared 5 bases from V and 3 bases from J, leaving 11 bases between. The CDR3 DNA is TGCGCCAGCAGGTCAGGGGTGGAAGAGACCCAGTACTTC. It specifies CASRSGVEETQYF.

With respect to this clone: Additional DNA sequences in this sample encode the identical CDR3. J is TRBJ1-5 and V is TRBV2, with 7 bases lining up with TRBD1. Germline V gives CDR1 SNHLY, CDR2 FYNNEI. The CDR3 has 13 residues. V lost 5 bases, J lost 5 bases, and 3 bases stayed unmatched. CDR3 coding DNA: TGTGCCAGCAGTTCTACAGGGGATCAGCCCCAGCATTTT. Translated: CASSSTGDQPQHF.